This is a list of T cell receptor beta chains from one sample in a study of radiotherapy plus CTLA-4 blockade in lung cancer. The table came from immunoSEQ multiplex PCR; TCRdb's copy has only in-frame clones and leaves some out. The sample contains some 50,000 clones, roughly 81% of which appear only once. Sequencing was performed on peripheral blood, taken from a patient treated with radiotherapy plus ipilimumab. The receptors stem from a human donor with non-small cell lung cancer whose response to radiotherapy plus ipilimumab could not be evaluated. Both conserved end residues are part of each CDR3. Fields, in order: V gene, clone size, J gene, D gene, CDR3 DNA, CDR3 protein. D genes are given only for firm matches. Clone size is stated in some rows and not others, as once, few, many or a class when expanded.

v_gene: TRBV28
abundance: .
j_gene: TRBJ1-5
d_gene: .
CDR3nt: TGTGCCAGCAGGAACACTGGACATATCGATCAGCCCCAGCATTTT
CDR3aa: CASRNTGHIDQPQHF

v_gene: TRBV18
abundance: .
j_gene: TRBJ2-2
d_gene: TRBD1
CDR3nt: TGTGCCAGCTCAGAAAACAGGGGCACCGGGGAGCTGTTTTTT
CDR3aa: CASSENRGTGELFF

v_gene: TRBV5-4
abundance: .
j_gene: TRBJ2-2
d_gene: TRBD1
CDR3nt: TGTGCCAGCAGCCCCTACAGGGGGTGGAACGGGGAGCTGTTTTTT
CDR3aa: CASSPYRGWNGELFF

v_gene: TRBV4-2
abundance: .
j_gene: TRBJ2-2
d_gene: .
CDR3nt: TGTGCCAGCAGCCAAGGCGGGCTAGGCGCCGGGGAGCTGTTTTTT
CDR3aa: CASSQGGLGAGELFF

v_gene: TRBV7-8
abundance: .
j_gene: TRBJ2-7
d_gene: TRBD2
CDR3nt: TGTGCCAGCAGCTTAGTTTTGGGCGGGAGTGCCTACGAGCAGTACTTC
CDR3aa: CASSLVLGGSAYEQYF

v_gene: TRBV15
abundance: .
j_gene: TRBJ1-3
d_gene: TRBD1
CDR3nt: TGTGCCACCAGCAGGGGCCTCCTTGACAGGGGGCAGATTTTTGCTGGAAACACCATATATTTT
CDR3aa: CATSRGLLDRGQIFAGNTIYF

v_gene: TRBV27
abundance: .
j_gene: TRBJ2-7
d_gene: TRBD2
CDR3nt: TGTGCCAGCAGTCTAGCGGGGAGCGACGAGCAGTACTTC
CDR3aa: CASSLAGSDEQYF

v_gene: TRBV6-5
abundance: once
j_gene: TRBJ2-2
d_gene: TRBD1
CDR3nt: TGTGCCAGCAGCTGGACAGGGGGCAACGGGGAGCTGTTTTTT
CDR3aa: CASSWTGGNGELFF

v_gene: TRBV4-1
abundance: .
j_gene: TRBJ2-3
d_gene: .
CDR3nt: TGCGCCAGCAGCCACCCTCTAACAGATACGCAGTATTTT
CDR3aa: CASSHPLTDTQYF

v_gene: TRBV5-1
abundance: once
j_gene: TRBJ2-7
d_gene: TRBD2
CDR3nt: TGCGCCAGCAGCTTGTCTAGCGGGCCCCCGTACGAGCAGTACTTC
CDR3aa: CASSLSSGPPYEQYF

v_gene: TRBV2
abundance: .
j_gene: TRBJ2-3
d_gene: .
CDR3nt: TGTGCCAGCATGACTTCTGGCACAGATACGCAGTATTTT
CDR3aa: CASMTSGTDTQYF